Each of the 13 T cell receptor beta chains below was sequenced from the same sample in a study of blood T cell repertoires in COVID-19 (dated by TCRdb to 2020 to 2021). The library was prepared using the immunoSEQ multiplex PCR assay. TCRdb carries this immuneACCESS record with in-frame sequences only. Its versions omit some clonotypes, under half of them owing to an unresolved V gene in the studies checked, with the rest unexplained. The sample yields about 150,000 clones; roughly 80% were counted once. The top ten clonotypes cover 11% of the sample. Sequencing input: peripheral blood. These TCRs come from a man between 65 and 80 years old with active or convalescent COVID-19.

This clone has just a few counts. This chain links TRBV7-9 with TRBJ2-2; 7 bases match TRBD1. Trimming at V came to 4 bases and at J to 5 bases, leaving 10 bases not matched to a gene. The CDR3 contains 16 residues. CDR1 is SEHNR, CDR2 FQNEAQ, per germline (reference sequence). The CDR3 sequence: CASSWGRDSGTGELFF. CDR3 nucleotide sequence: TGTGCCAGCAGCTGGGGCCGGGACAGCGGAACCGGGGAGCTGTTTTTT.

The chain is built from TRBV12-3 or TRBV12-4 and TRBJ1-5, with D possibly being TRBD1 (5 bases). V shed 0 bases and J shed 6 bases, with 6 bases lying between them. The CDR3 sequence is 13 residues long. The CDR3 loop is CASSLAQGQPQHF. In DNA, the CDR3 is TGTGCCAGCAGTTTAGCCCAGGGTCAGCCCCAGCATTTT.

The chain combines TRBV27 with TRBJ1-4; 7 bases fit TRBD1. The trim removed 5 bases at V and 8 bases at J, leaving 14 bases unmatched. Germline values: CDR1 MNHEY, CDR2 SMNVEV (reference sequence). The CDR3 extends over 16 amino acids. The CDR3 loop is CASSLIGGARGEKLFF. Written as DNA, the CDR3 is TGTGCCAGCAGTCTTATTGGCGGGGCCAGGGGGGAAAAACTGTTTTTT.

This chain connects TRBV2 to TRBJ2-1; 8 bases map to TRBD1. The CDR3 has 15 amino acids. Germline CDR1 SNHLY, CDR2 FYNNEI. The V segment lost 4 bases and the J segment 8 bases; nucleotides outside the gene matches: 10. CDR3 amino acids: CASSANHRGVDEQFF. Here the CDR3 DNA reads TGTGCCAGCAGTGCGAACCACAGGGGGGTCGATGAGCAGTTCTTC.

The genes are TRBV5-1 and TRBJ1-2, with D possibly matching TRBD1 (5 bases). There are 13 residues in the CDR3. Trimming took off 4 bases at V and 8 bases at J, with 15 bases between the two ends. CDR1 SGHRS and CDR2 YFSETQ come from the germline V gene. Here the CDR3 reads CASSEDGGMGYTF. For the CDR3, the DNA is TGCGCCAGCAGCGAGGACGGGGGTATGGGCTACACCTTC.

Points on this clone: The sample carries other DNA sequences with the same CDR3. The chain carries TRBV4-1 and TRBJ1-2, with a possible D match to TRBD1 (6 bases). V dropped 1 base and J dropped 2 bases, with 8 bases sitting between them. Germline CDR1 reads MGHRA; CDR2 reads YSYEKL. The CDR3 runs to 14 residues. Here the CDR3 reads CASSQGGGNYGYTF. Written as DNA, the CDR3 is TGCGCCAGCAGCCAAGGCGGGGGCAACTATGGCTACACCTTC.

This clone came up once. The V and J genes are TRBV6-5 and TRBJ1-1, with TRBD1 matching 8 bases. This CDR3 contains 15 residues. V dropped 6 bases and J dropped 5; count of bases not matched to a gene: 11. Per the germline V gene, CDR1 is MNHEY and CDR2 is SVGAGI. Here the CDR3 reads CASRRLQGALTEAFF. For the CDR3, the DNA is TGTGCCAGCAGACGCCTCCAGGGGGCGCTTACTGAAGCTTTCTTT.

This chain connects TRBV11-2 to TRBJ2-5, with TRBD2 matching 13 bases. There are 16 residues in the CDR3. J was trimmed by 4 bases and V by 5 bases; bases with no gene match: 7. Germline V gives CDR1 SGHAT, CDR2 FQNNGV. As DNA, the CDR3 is TGTGCCAGCAGCCGGACTAGCGGGAGTCGTGGAGAGACCCAGTACTTC. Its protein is CASSRTSGSRGETQYF.

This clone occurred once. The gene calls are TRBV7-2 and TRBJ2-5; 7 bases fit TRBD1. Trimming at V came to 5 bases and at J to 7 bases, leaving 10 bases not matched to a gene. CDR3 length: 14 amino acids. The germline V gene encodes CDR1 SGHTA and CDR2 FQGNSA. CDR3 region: CASSNIAQGWTQYF. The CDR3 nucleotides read TGTGCCAGCAGCAATATAGCACAGGGGTGGACCCAGTACTTC.

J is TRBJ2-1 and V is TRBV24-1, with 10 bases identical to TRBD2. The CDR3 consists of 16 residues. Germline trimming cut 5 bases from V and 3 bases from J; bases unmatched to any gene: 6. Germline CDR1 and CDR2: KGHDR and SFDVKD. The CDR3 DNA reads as TGTGCCACCAGTGTCGCTAGCGGGAGAGACTACAATGAGCAGTTCTTC. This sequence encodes CATSVASGRDYNEQFF.

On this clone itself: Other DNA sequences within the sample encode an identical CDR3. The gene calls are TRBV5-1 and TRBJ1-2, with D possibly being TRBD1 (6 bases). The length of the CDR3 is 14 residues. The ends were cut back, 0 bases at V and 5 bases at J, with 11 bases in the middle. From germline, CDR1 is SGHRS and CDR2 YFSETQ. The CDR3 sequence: CASSLAPTGYGYTF. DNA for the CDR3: TGCGCCAGCAGCTTGGCCCCGACAGGTTATGGCTACACCTTC.

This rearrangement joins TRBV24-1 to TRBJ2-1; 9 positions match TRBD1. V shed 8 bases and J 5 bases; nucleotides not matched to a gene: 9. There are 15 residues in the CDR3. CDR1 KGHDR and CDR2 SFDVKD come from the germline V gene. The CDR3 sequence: CATTNSGQGDNEQFF. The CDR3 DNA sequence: TGTGCCACCACGAACTCGGGACAGGGAGACAATGAGCAGTTCTTC.

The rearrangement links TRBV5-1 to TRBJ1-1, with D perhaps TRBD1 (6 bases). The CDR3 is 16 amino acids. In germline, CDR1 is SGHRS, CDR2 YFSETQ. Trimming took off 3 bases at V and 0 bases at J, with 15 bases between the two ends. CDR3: CASSSDGRGMNTEAFF. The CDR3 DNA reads TGCGCCAGCAGCTCGGATGGAAGGGGGATGAACACTGAAGCTTTCTTT.